This TCR beta chain was retrieved from a study of T-cell memory formation after mild COVID-19. Study as a whole: TCR clusters mostly belonged to single donors.

General observations from the study: Some clones that responded turned up in pre-infection memory, which suggests that cross-reactive memory joined in. Specificity for SARS-CoV-2 was not confirmed among the second-wave clones peaking on day 37.

The V and J ends lost 2 bases and 7 bases respectively, with 13 bases between them. This CDR3 comprises 14 residues. Germline loops: CDR1 SGHKS, CDR2 YYEKEE (reference sequence). Notes on this clonotype: No antigen is known for it.

5'RACE, which relied on constant-segment primers, yielded TCR alpha and TCR beta cDNA libraries carrying sample barcodes and UMIs. TCRdb used MiXCR to reprocess the 5' RACE reads, holding one entry per CDR3 protein. The data hold 350,000 to 500,000 distinct CDR3 sequences, with 15% to 25% observed a single time. The clonotype originates from an adult woman who had mild COVID-19 (a few samples of this study predate the infection). Cell type and time point are not known. Sequenced input: PBMCs or a T cell subset sorted from them (not recorded which). The rearrangement uses TRBV5-5 and TRBJ1-5; weak D call: TRBD1 (6 bases). CDR3 DNA: TGTGCCAGCAGCTTATCCTCAGGGGTCCAGCCCCAGCATTTT. It encodes CASSLSSGVQPQHF.